This record looks at one TCR beta chain sequence and its context. Its antigen is currently unknown. Here immunoSEQ multiplex PCR was the method, and the copy in TCRdb shows in-frame clones only, minus some. Of around 130,000 clones listed, 75% to 90% are singletons. The sample originates from a study of T cell responses to AZD1222 COVID-19 vaccine. About the research overall: Some second doses came at about 4 weeks and others at about 12 weeks; these were pooled. Study findings and constraints: Two AZD1222 doses significantly raised spike-specific TCR breadth and depth over controls. Close to half of spike-specific TCRs reportedly recognize unmutated variant regions.

V lost 0 bases and J 6 bases, leaving 12 bases between the germline ends. CDR1 LGHDT and CDR2 YNNKEL come from the germline V gene (reference sequence). The CDR3 consists of 16 residues. The chain joins TRBV3-1 (or the pseudogene TRBV3-2) to TRBJ1-6, with a possible D match to TRBD1 (6 bases). Sequencing was performed on peripheral blood, taken on day 0 of AZD1222 vaccination. The sequence came from an adult in good health. This CDR3 reads CASSQEGGARNSPLHF. The DNA for the CDR3 is TGTGCCAGCAGCCAAGAGGGGGGGGCTCGTAATTCACCCCTCCACTTT.